A single sample gave rise to the 5 T cell receptor beta chains below, sequenced in a study of response to subunit inactivated influenza vaccine. TCRdb used MiXCR to reprocess the RT-PCR reads, holding one entry per CDR3 protein. The sample includes almost 250,000 distinct CDR3 sequences, approximately 12% of them seen just once. The input for sequencing was non-naive T cells sorted from PBMCs, taken around two weeks before vaccination. The receptors shown here come from a man aged 50 to 59 who received an inactivated influenza vaccine.

The chain employs TRBV11-2 and TRBJ2-3, with TRBD2 as a possible D gene (6 bases). Germline V gene lookup returns CDR1 SGHAT and CDR2 FQNNGV. V was pared by 1 base and J by 0 bases, with 14 bases between. This CDR3 region has 17 residues. In nucleotides, the CDR3 is TGTGCCAGCAGCTTAGGTCTCCTAGCGCTAAGCACAGATACGCAGTATTTT. As protein: CASSLGLLALSTDTQYF.

The chain links TRBV5-5 to TRBJ2-6, with 11 bases aligning to TRBD1. CDR1 is SGHKS and CDR2 is YYEKEE in the germline V gene (reference sequence). The CDR3 is 17 amino acids. The V segment lost 3 bases and the J segment 8 bases; nucleotides outside the gene matches: 10. The CDR3 here is CASSSGQGAISTNVLTF. As DNA, the CDR3 is TGTGCCAGCAGCTCTGGACAGGGGGCCATATCTACCAACGTCCTGACTTTC. Based on the CDR3 plus reference TRBV5-5 and TRBJ2-6, the full variable domain is DAGVTQSPTHLIKTRGQQVTLRCSPISGHKSVSWYQQVLGQGPQFIFQYYEKEERGRGNFPDRFSARQFPNYSSELNVNALLLGDSALYLCASSSGQGAISTNVLTFGAGSRLTVL.

This clonotype was recorded a few times. The J gene is TRBJ1-1, the V gene TRBV30, with D uncertain. The length of the CDR3 is 12 residues. Germline V gene sequence: CDR1 GTSNPN, CDR2 SVGIG (reference sequence). Trimming removed 0 bases from V and 4 bases from J, with 6 bases in between. Written as DNA, the CDR3 is TGTGCCTGGAGTGTCAAAGGCACTGAAGCTTTCTTT. Protein product: CAWSVKGTEAFF.

The chain carries TRBV20-1 and TRBJ2-7; the match to TRBD1 covers 8 bases. Unmatched junction bases numbered 1, after V lost 3 bases and J lost 3 bases. Germline CDR1 and CDR2: DFQATT and SNEGSKA (reference sequence). The CDR3 runs to 12 residues. CDR3: CSASGTGYEQYF. The CDR3 bases are TGCAGTGCTAGTGGGACAGGCTACGAGCAGTACTTC.

This clonotype was seen at least ten times. The CDR3 DNA is TGTGCCAGCTCACCACTGCGGTCTGACGAGACCCAGTACTTC. Protein product: CASSPLRSDETQYF. This chain joins TRBV18 and TRBJ2-5; D is uncertain. CDR3 size: 14 residues. The V end was cut by 1 base, the J end by 5 bases, with 11 bases between. CDR1 KGHSH and CDR2 LQKENI come from the germline V gene.